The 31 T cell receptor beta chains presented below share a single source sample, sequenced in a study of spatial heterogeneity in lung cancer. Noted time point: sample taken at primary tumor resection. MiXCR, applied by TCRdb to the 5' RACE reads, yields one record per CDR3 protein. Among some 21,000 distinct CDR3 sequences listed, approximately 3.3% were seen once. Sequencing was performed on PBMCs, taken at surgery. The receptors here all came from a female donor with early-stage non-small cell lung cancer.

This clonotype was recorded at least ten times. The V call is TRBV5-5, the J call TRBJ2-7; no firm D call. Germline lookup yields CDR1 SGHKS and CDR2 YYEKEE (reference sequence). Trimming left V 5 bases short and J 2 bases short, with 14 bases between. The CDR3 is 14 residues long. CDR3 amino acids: CASRRDSAAYEQYF. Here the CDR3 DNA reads TGTGCCAGCAGACGAGACTCAGCCGCCTACGAGCAGTACTTC.

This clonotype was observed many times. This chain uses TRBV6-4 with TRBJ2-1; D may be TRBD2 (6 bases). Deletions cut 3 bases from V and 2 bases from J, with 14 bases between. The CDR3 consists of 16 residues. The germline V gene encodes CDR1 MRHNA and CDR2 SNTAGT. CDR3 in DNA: TGTGCCAGCAGTGAAGGTAGCGGAAAGCCCTACAATGAGCAGTTCTTC. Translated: CASSEGSGKPYNEQFF.

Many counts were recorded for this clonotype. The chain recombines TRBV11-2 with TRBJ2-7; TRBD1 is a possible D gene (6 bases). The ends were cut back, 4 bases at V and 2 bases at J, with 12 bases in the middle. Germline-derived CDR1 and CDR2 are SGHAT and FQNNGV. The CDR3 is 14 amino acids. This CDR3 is CASSYSTGTYEQYF. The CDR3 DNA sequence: TGTGCCAGCAGCTACTCGACAGGAACCTACGAGCAGTACTTC.

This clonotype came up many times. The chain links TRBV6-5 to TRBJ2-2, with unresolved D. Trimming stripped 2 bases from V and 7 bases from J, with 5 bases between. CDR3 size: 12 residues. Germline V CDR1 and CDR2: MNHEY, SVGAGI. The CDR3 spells CASSYRRGELFF. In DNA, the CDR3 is TGTGCCAGCAGTTACCGACGCGGGGAGCTGTTTTTT.

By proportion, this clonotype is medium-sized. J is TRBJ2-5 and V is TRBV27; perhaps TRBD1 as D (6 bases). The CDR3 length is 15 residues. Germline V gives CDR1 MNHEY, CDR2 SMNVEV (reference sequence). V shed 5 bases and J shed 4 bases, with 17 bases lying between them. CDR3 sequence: CASSPNRARRETQYF. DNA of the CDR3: TGTGCCAGCAGTCCTAACAGGGCACGGAGAGAGACCCAGTACTTC.

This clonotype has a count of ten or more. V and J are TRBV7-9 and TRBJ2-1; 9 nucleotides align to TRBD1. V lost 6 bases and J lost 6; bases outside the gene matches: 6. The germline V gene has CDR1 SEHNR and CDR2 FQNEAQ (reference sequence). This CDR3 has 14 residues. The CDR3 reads CASRPPGQGNEQFF. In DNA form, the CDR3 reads TGTGCCAGCAGACCTCCGGGACAGGGCAATGAGCAGTTCTTC.

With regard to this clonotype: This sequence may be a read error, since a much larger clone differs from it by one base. The CDR3 here is CASSVVGGLGYEQYF. Written as DNA, the CDR3 is TGTGCCAGCAGCGTAGTGGGCGGGCTAGGCTACGAGCAGTACTTC. The genes are TRBV9 and TRBJ2-7; D perhaps matches TRBD2 (5 bases). CDR3 length equals 15 residues. The germline CDR1 and CDR2 sequences are SGDLS and YYNGEE. The V end lost 0 bases, the J end lost 3 bases, and 13 bases lay between the germline ends.

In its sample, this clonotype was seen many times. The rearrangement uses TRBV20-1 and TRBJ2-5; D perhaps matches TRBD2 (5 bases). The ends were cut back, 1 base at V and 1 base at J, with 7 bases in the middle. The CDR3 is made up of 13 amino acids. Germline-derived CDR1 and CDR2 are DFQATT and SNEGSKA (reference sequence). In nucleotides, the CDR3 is TGCAGTGCTAGAGTGGACTTCCAAGAGACCCAGTACTTC. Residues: CSARVDFQETQYF.

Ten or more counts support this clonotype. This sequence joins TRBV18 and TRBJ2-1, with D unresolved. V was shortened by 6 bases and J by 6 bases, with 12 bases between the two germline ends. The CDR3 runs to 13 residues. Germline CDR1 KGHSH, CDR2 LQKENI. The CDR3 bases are TGTGCCAGCTCCAATGGACCGACCAATGAGCAGTTCTTC. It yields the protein CASSNGPTNEQFF.

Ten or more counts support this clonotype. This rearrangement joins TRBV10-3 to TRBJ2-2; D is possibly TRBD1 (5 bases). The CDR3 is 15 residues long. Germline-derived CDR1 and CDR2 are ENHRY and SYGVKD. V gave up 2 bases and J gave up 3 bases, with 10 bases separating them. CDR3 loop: CAISEEKGYTGELFF. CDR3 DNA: TGTGCCATCAGTGAGGAGAAGGGGTACACCGGGGAGCTGTTTTTT.

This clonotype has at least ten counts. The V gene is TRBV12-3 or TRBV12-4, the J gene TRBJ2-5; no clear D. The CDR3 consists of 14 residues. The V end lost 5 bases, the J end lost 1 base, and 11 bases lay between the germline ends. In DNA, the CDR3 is TGTGCCAGCAGTCGGCTAGGTCCCCAAGAGACCCAGTACTTC. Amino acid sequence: CASSRLGPQETQYF.

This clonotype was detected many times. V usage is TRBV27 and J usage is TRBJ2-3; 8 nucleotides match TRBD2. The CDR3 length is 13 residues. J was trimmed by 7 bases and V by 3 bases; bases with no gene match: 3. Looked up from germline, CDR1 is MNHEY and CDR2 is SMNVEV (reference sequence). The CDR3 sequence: CASSFGTRYTQYF. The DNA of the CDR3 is TGTGCCAGCAGTTTTGGGACTAGATATACGCAGTATTTT.

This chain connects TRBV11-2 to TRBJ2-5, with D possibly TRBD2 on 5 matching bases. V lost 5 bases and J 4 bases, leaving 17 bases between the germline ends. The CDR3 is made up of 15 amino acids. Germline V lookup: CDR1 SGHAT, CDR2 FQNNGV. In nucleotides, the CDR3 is TGTGCCAGCAGCCTCGGCCTCGTCGGAGGAGAGACCCAGTACTTC. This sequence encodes CASSLGLVGGETQYF.

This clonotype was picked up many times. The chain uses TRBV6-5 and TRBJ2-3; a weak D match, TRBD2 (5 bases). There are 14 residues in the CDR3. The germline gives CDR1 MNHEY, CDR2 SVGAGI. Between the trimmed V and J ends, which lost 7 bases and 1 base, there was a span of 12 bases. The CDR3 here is CASNRLSRTDTQYF. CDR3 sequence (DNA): TGTGCCAGCAACCGACTATCTCGCACAGATACGCAGTATTTT.

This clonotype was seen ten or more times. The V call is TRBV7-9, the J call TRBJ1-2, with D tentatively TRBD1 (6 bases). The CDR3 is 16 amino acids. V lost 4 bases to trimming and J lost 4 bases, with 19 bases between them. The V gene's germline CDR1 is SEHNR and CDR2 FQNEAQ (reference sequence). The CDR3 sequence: CASSSRPTGSSYGYTF. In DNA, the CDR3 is TGTGCCAGCAGCTCGAGACCGACAGGATCGAGCTATGGCTACACCTTC.

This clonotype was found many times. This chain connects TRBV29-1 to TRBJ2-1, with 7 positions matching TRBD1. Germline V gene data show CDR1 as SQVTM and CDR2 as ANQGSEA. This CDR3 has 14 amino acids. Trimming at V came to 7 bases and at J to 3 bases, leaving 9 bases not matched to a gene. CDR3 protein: CSAETGFGYNEQFF. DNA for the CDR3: TGCAGCGCCGAGACAGGGTTTGGCTACAATGAGCAGTTCTTC.

The DNA for the CDR3 is TGTGCCAGCAGTGAATTAGCGGCCCGGGGCGTGCAGTACTTC. It yields the protein CASSELAARGVQYF. This sequence joins TRBV2 and TRBJ2-7, with D maybe TRBD2 (6 bases). The germline V gene encodes CDR1 SNHLY and CDR2 FYNNEI. V shed 2 bases and J shed 9 bases, with 17 bases lying between them. The CDR3 consists of 14 residues. The whole variable domain, remainder taken from reference TRBV2 and TRBJ2-7, is EPEVTQTPSHQVTQMGQEVILRCVPISNHLYFYWYRQILGQKVEFLVSFYNNEISEKSEIFDDQFSVERPDGSNFTLKIRSTKLEDSAMYFCASSELAARGVQYFGPGTRLTVT.

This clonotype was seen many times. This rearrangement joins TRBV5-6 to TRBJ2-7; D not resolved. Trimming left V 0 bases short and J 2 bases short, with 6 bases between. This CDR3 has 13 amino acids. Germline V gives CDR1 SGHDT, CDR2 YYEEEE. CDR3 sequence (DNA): TGTGCCAGCAGCTTGGAGCAGCCCTACGAGCAGTACTTC. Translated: CASSLEQPYEQYF.

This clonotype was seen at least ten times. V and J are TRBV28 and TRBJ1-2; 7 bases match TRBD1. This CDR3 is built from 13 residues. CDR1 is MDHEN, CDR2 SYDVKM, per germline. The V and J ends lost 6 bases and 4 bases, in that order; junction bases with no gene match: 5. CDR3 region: CASSQGQFYGYTF. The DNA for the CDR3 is TGTGCCAGCAGCCAGGGACAGTTCTATGGCTACACCTTC.

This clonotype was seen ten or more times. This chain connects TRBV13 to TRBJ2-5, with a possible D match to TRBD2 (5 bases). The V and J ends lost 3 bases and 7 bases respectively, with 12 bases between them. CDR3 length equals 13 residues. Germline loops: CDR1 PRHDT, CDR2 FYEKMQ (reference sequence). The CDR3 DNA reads TGTGCCAGCAGCTTGACGCGGACTCGGACCCAGTACTTC. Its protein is CASSLTRTRTQYF.

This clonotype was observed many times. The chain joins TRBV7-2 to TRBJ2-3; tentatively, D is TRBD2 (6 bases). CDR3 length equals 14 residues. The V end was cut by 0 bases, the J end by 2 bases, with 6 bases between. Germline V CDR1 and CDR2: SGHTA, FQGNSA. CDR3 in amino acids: CASSLAGLTDTQYF. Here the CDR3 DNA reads TGTGCCAGCAGCTTAGCGGGACTCACAGATACGCAGTATTTT.

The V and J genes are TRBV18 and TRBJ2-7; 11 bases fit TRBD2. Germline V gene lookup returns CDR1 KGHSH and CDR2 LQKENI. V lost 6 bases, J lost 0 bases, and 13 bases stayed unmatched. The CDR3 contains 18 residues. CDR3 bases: TGTGCCAGCTCCCCCGGGGTAGCGGGAGGGTCCGCCTCCTACGAGCAGTACTTC. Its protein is CASSPGVAGGSASYEQYF.

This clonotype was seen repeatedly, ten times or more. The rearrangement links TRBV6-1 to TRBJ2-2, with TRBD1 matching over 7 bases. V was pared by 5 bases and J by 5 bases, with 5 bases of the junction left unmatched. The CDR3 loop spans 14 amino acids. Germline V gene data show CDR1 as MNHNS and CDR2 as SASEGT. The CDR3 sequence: CASSYTGVTGELFF. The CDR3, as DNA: TGTGCCAGCAGTTACACAGGGGTAACCGGGGAGCTGTTTTTT.

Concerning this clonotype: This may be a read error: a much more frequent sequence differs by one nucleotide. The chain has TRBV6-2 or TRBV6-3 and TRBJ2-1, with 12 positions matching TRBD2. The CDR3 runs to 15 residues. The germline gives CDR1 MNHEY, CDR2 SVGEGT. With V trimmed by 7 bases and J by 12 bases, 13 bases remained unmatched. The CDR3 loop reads CASTVRLAGDVVQFF. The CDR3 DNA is TGTGCCAGCACCGTGAGACTAGCGGGAGACGTGGTGCAGTTCTTC.

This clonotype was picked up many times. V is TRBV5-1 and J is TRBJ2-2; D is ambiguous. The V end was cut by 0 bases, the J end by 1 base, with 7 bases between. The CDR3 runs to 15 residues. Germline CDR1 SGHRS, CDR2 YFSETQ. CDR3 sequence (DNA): TGCGCCAGCAGCTTGGCCGGGCAGAACACCGGGGAGCTGTTTTTT. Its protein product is CASSLAGQNTGELFF.

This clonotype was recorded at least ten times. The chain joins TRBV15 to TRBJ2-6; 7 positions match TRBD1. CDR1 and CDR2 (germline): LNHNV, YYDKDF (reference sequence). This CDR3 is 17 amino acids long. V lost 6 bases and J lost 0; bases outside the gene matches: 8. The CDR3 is CATRKQGTNSGANVLTF. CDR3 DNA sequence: TGTGCCACCAGGAAACAGGGGACAAACTCTGGGGCCAACGTCCTGACTTTC. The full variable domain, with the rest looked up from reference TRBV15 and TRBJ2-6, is DAMVIQNPRYQVTQFGKPVTLSCSQTLNHNVMYWYQQKSSQAPKLLFHYYDKDFNNEADTPDNFQSRRPNTSFCFLDIRSPGLGDTAMYLCATRKQGTNSGANVLTFGAGSRLTVL.

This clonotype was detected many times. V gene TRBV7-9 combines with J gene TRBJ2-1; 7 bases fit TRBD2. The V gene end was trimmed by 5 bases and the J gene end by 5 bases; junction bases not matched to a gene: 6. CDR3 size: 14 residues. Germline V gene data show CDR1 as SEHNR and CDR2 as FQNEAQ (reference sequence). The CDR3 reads CASSIAGLDNEQFF. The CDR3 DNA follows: TGTGCCAGCAGCATTGCCGGACTAGACAATGAGCAGTTCTTC.

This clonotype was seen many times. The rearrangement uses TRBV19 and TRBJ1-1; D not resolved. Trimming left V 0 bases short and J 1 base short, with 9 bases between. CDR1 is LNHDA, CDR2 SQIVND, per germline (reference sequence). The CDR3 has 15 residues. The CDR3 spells CASSIDSRGNTEAFF. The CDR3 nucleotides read TGTGCCAGTAGTATAGATTCTCGGGGGAACACTGAAGCTTTCTTT.

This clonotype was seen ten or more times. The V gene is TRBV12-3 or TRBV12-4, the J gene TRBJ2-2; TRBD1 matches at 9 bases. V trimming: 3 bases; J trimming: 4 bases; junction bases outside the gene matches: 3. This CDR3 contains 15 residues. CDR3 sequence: CASSFGTGITGELFF. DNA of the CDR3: TGTGCCAGCAGTTTTGGGACAGGGATCACCGGGGAGCTGTTTTTT.

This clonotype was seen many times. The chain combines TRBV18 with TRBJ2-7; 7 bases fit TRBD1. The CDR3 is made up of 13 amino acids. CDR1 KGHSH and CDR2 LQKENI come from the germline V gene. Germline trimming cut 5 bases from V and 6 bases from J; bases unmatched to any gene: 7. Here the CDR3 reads CASSAQGGVEQYF. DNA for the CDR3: TGTGCCAGCTCAGCTCAAGGGGGCGTCGAGCAGTACTTC.

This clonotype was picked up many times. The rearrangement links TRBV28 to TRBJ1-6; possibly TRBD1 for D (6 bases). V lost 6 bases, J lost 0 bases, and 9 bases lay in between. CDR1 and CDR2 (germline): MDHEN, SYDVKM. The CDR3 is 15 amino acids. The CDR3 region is CASRGGSSYNSPLHF. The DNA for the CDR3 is TGTGCCAGCAGAGGGGGGAGCTCCTATAATTCACCCCTCCACTTT. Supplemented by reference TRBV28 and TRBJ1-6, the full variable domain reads DVKVTQSSRYLVKRTGEKVFLECVQDMDHENMFWYRQDPGLGLRLIYFSYDVKMKEKGDIPEGYSVSREKKERFSLILESASTNQTSMYLCASRGGSSYNSPLHFGNGTRLTVT.